The rows below give T cell receptor beta chains drawn from one sample of a study of CXCR3-negative and CXCR3-positive naive CD8 T cells. TCRdb re-analyzed the 5' RACE reads; it lists each CDR3 protein once, without DNA. This sample's table has more than 70,000 distinct CDR3 sequences. Source material: naive CXCR3+ CD8+ T cells from blood. These receptors came from a human donor in good health. Some clones in this sample may be carry-over from other donors' samples. Both conserved end residues are part of each CDR3.

CDR3 protein: CASSPPGLTIGTDTQYF
V gene: TRBV7-6
J gene: TRBJ2-3

CDR3 protein: CASSRIGTANTEAFF
V gene: TRBV4-3
J gene: TRBJ1-1

CDR3 protein: CASSSQMDRGAFF
V gene: TRBV4-1
J gene: TRBJ1-1

CDR3 protein: CASSQEGLNTEAFF
V gene: TRBV4-1
J gene: TRBJ1-1

CDR3 protein: CASSLTNYNEQFF
V gene: TRBV7-3
J gene: TRBJ2-1

CDR3 protein: CASSFAGTSRETQYF
V gene: TRBV7-2
J gene: TRBJ2-5

CDR3 protein: CASSQAPLGLAVFNEQFF
V gene: TRBV3-1
J gene: TRBJ2-1

CDR3 protein: CATSREGNSYNEQFF
V gene: TRBV15
J gene: TRBJ2-1

CDR3 protein: CASSLYGTLSYEQYF
V gene: TRBV7-2
J gene: TRBJ2-7

CDR3 protein: CASSLSSSDIQYF
V gene: TRBV27
J gene: TRBJ2-4

CDR3 protein: CASSVGVRTTDTQYF
V gene: TRBV9
J gene: TRBJ2-3

CDR3 protein: CASSEGSEQFF
V gene: TRBV6-4
J gene: TRBJ2-1

CDR3 protein: CASSQDRFGLAGDEQFF
V gene: TRBV3-1
J gene: TRBJ2-1

CDR3 protein: CANQPPESLQETQYF
V gene: TRBV7-9
J gene: TRBJ2-5

CDR3 protein: CASSPVGTTDIQYF
V gene: TRBV6-5
J gene: TRBJ2-4

CDR3 protein: CASSLRFRGGSSGANVLTF
V gene: TRBV28
J gene: TRBJ2-6

CDR3 protein: CASTLQGLAGKETQYF
V gene: TRBV7-8
J gene: TRBJ2-5

CDR3 protein: CSARDMKSDINEQFF
V gene: TRBV20-1
J gene: TRBJ2-1

CDR3 protein: CASSEQNRQGYEQFF
V gene: TRBV7-3
J gene: TRBJ2-1

CDR3 protein: CASSYQSGSGHAFF
V gene: TRBV7-9
J gene: TRBJ2-2

CDR3 protein: CASSNIGDSGANVLTF
V gene: TRBV6-4
J gene: TRBJ2-6

CDR3 protein: CASSIDPAYEQYF
V gene: TRBV19
J gene: TRBJ2-7